These 14 T cell receptor beta chains originate from one sample sequenced in a study of blood T cell repertoires in COVID-19 (dated by TCRdb to 2019 to 2021). Preparation of the library involved the immunoSEQ multiplex PCR assay. This immuneACCESS table, as held by TCRdb, lists in-frame sequences with V and J called but not all clones. Of the missing ones, under half trace to an unresolved V gene in checked studies; the others have no known cause. This sample has roughly 200,000 clones in its table, and around 80% of those were observed once. The top ten clonotypes cover 13% of the sample. The sequencing sample was made of peripheral blood. The receptors were sampled from a man between 50 and 59 years old who had recovered from COVID-19.

This chain connects TRBV13 to TRBJ2-1; D is perhaps TRBD2 (6 bases). The CDR3 is 14 residues long. V was shortened by 7 bases and J by 6 bases, with 16 bases between the two germline ends. The V gene's germline CDR1 is PRHDT and CDR2 FYEKMQ (reference sequence). CDR3 nucleotide sequence: TGTGCCAGCAACCGGGACTCCGGAGTCAATGAGCAGTTCTTC. It is translated as CASNRDSGVNEQFF.

V is TRBV2 and J is TRBJ1-4, with 10 bases identical to TRBD1. The CDR3 length is 16 residues. V lost 7 bases to trimming and J lost 3 bases; unmatched junction nucleotides: 8. CDR1 and CDR2 from the germline V gene are SNHLY and FYNNEI. CDR3 coding DNA: TGTGCCAGCAAAATGACAGGGGGCGCGTCTAATGAAAAACTGTTTTTT. Its translation is CASKMTGGASNEKLFF.

This chain connects TRBV18 to TRBJ1-2; 7 bases are shared with TRBD1. The V segment lost 3 bases and the J segment 5 bases; nucleotides outside the gene matches: 12. CDR1 KGHSH and CDR2 LQKENI come from the germline V gene. The CDR3 extends over 16 amino acids. DNA for the CDR3: TGTGCCAGCTCACCTCCGGGGGACTCAGGGGGTTATGGCTACACCTTC. It translates to CASSPPGDSGGYGYTF.

The V gene is TRBV19, the J gene TRBJ1-5, with TRBD1 identical over 8 bases. The germline gives CDR1 LNHDA, CDR2 SQIVND (reference sequence). The CDR3 runs 14 residues. The V segment lost 6 bases and the J segment 7 bases; nucleotides outside the gene matches: 8. CDR3 protein: CASSLRGLEQPQHF. CDR3 nucleotide sequence: TGTGCCAGTAGCCTCAGGGGGCTAGAGCAGCCCCAGCATTTT.

This chain joins TRBV7-8 and TRBJ2-1; D might be TRBD2 (6 bases). Deletions cut 3 bases from V and 0 bases from J, with 6 bases between. The CDR3 contains 14 residues. CDR1 SGHVS and CDR2 FQNEAQ come from the germline V gene. CDR3 sequence (DNA): TGTGCCAGCAGCTTTAGCGGCTCCTACAATGAGCAGTTCTTC. As protein: CASSFSGSYNEQFF.

The J gene is TRBJ2-1, the V gene TRBV30; TRBD2 is a possible D gene (5 bases). CDR1 and CDR2 from the germline V gene are GTSNPN and SVGIG (reference sequence). This CDR3 is 12 amino acids long. Trimming took 8 bases from V and 8 from J, leaving 16 bases between them. For the CDR3, the DNA is TGTGCCGGACTCCGGACTGCTTATGAGCAGTTCTTC. The encoded protein is CAGLRTAYEQFF.

This clone was found a few times. V and J are TRBV4-1 and TRBJ2-1, with D possibly being TRBD1 (6 bases). The CDR3 covers 14 residues. The V and J ends lost 5 bases and 5 bases respectively, with 13 bases between them. Germline V gene lookup returns CDR1 MGHRA and CDR2 YSYEKL. CDR3 nucleotide sequence: TGCGCCAGCAGCTCGGACTGGACAGACAATGAGCAGTTCTTC. Translated, it gives CASSSDWTDNEQFF.

The chain links TRBV20-1 to TRBJ2-1; TRBD1 aligns across 7 bases. Germline V gene data show CDR1 as DFQATT and CDR2 as SNEGSKA (reference sequence). The CDR3 sequence is 20 residues long. Trimming removed 3 bases from V and 0 bases from J; junction bases left unmatched: 20. The CDR3 nucleotides are TGCAGTGCTAGTACCCCAGGGGGAGCACCCCAGTATAGCTCCTACAATGAGCAGTTCTTC. Translated, it gives CSASTPGGAPQYSSYNEQFF.

The chain couples TRBV14 to TRBJ2-7, with 7 bases fitting TRBD2. V lost 6 bases and J lost 3; bases outside the gene matches: 11. The CDR3 is made up of 15 amino acids. Germline V CDR1 and CDR2: SGHDN, FVKESK. CDR3: CASRGSGSTLYEQYF. The DNA for the CDR3 is TGTGCCAGCAGAGGTAGCGGGTCCACCCTCTACGAGCAGTACTTC.

The chain couples TRBV23-1 to TRBJ2-1; TRBD2 matches 11 bases. TRBV23-1 is an ORF, and what it does is uncertain. The CDR3 extends over 22 amino acids. Losses at the gene ends were 1 base for V and 1 base for J; bases not matched to a gene: 18. CDR3 sequence reads: CASSQCRLAGGGCLESYNEQFF. CDR3 DNA sequence: TGCGCCAGCAGTCAATGTCGTCTAGCGGGAGGAGGTTGCTTGGAGTCCTACAATGAGCAGTTCTTC.

This chain joins TRBV29-1 and TRBJ2-5, with a tentative D call TRBD2 (7 bases). This CDR3 contains 14 residues. The V end was cut by 1 base, the J end by 5 bases, with 14 bases between. CDR1 is SQVTM and CDR2 is ANQGSEA in the germline V gene. CDR3 nucleotides: TGCAGCGTTGAAGGAATCGGGGGGCAGGAGACCCAGTACTTC. Amino acids: CSVEGIGGQETQYF.

This chain connects TRBV12-3 or TRBV12-4 to TRBJ2-3; possibly TRBD2 for D (5 bases). CDR3 length: 12 amino acids. Deletions cut 6 bases from V and 5 bases from J, with 9 bases between. The CDR3 sequence is CASSVGGDTQYF. Here the CDR3 DNA reads TGTGCCAGCAGCGTCGGAGGAGATACGCAGTATTTT.

J is TRBJ1-2 and V is TRBV30; 9 bases are a match to TRBD1. The germline gives CDR1 GTSNPN, CDR2 SVGIG (reference sequence). The CDR3 is made up of 14 amino acids. J was trimmed by 3 bases and V by 7 bases; bases with no gene match: 9. The CDR3 nucleotides are TGTGCCTTGCACCCGGGACAGGGAGACTATGGCTACACCTTC. It is translated as CALHPGQGDYGYTF.

The rearrangement joins TRBV13 to TRBJ2-1; a weak D match, TRBD2 (6 bases). Trimming left V 1 base short and J 3 bases short, with 25 bases between. Germline values: CDR1 PRHDT, CDR2 FYEKMQ (reference sequence). This CDR3 has 20 residues. In DNA, the CDR3 is TGTGCCAGCAGCTTAGCCCTCGGACTACCGGTCTCACAAAACTACAATGAGCAGTTCTTC. Translated: CASSLALGLPVSQNYNEQFF. Combining the CDR3 with reference TRBV13 and TRBJ2-1 gives the whole variable domain AAGVIQSPRHLIKEKRETATLKCYPIPRHDTVYWYQQGPGQDPQFLISFYEKMQSDKGSIPDRFSAQQFSDYHSELNMSSLELGDSALYFCASSLALGLPVSQNYNEQFFGPGTRLTVL.